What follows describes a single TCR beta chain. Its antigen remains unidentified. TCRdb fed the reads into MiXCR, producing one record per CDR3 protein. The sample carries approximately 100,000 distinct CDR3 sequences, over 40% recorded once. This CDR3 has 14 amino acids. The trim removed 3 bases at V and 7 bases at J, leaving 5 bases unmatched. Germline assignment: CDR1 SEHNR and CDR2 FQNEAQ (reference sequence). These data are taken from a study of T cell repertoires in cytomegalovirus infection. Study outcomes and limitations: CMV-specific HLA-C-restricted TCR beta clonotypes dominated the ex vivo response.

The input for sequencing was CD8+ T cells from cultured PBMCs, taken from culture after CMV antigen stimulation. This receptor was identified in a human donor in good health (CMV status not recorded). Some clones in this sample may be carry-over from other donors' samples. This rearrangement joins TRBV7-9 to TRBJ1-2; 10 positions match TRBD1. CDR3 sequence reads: CASSFTTGGGGYTF. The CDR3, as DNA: TGTGCCAGCAGCTTTACGACAGGGGGCGGTGGCTACACCTTC.